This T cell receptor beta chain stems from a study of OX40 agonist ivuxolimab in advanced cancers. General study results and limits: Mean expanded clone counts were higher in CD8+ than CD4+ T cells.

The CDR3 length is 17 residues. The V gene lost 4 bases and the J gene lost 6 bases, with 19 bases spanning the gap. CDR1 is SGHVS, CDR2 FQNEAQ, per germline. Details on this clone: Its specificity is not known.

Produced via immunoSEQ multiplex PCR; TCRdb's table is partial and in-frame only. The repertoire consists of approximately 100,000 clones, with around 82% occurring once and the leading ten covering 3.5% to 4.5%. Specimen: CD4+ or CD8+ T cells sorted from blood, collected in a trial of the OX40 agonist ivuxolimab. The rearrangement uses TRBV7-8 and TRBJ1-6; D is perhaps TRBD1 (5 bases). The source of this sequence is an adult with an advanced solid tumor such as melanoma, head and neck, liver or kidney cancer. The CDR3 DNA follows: TGTGCCAGCAGCTCCGCCGTGGCCAGGGAGATTAATTCACCCCTCCACTTT. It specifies CASSSAVAREINSPLHF.